The rows below give T cell receptor beta chains drawn from one sample of a study of OX40 agonist ivuxolimab in advanced cancers. Sequencing was performed with immunoSEQ multiplex PCR; in TCRdb, only in-frame clones are kept and a portion is missing. This table holds under 50,000 clones, approximately 83% found once. The sample in question was CD4+ or CD8+ T cells sorted from blood, obtained in a trial of the OX40 agonist ivuxolimab. These receptors were collected from an adult with an advanced solid tumor such as melanoma, head and neck, liver or kidney cancer. Each CDR3 is given with its conserved first and last residue. The order of the fields is CDR3 protein, CDR3 DNA, D gene, clone size, V gene, J gene. A D gene is named only where the DNA matches it firmly. A clone size is listed for some rows: how often the clone was seen (once, few, many), or a class if it is expanded.

cdr3_aa: CASSKAGTNPSTDTQYF
cdr3_nt: TGTGCCAGCAGCAAGGCCGGGACTAACCCTAGCACAGATACGCAGTATTTT
d_call: TRBD2
clone_size: .
v_call: TRBV9
j_call: TRBJ2-3

cdr3_aa: CASSPTAGSPGNTIYF
cdr3_nt: TGTGCCAGCTCACCGACCGCAGGGTCCCCCGGGAACACCATATATTTT
d_call: .
clone_size: .
v_call: TRBV18
j_call: TRBJ1-3

cdr3_aa: CAISGGGQGGNQPQHF
cdr3_nt: TGTGCCATCAGTGGGGGGGGACAGGGCGGCAATCAGCCCCAGCATTTT
d_call: TRBD1
clone_size: few
v_call: TRBV10-3
j_call: TRBJ1-5

cdr3_aa: CASSLGHSGANVLTF
cdr3_nt: TGTGCCAGCAGCTTAGGTCACTCTGGGGCCAACGTCCTGACTTTC
d_call: .
clone_size: .
v_call: TRBV11-2
j_call: TRBJ2-6

cdr3_aa: CASSYAFGTDGSGANVLTF
cdr3_nt: TGTGCCAGCAGCTATGCATTCGGGACGGACGGCTCTGGGGCCAACGTCCTGACTTTC
d_call: .
clone_size: few
v_call: TRBV7-9
j_call: TRBJ2-6

cdr3_aa: CASSQDGQGNYGYTF
cdr3_nt: TGTGCCAGCAGCCAAGACGGACAGGGGAACTATGGCTACACCTTC
d_call: TRBD1
clone_size: .
v_call: TRBV4-2
j_call: TRBJ1-2

cdr3_aa: CASSQDPRPGETQYF
cdr3_nt: TGCGCCAGCAGCCAAGACCCCCGTCCGGGAGAGACCCAGTACTTC
d_call: .
clone_size: .
v_call: TRBV4-3
j_call: TRBJ2-5

cdr3_aa: CASSPTQRASYEQYF
cdr3_nt: TGTGCCAGCAGTCCTACCCAGCGGGCCTCCTACGAGCAGTACTTC
d_call: .
clone_size: .
v_call: TRBV27
j_call: TRBJ2-7

cdr3_aa: CALKEGFGYNEQFF
cdr3_nt: TGTGCCTTGAAAGAGGGGTTTGGGTACAATGAGCAGTTCTTC
d_call: .
clone_size: .
v_call: TRBV30
j_call: TRBJ2-1

cdr3_aa: CASSQEPGLASYEQYF
cdr3_nt: TGCGCCAGCAGCCAAGAACCGGGACTAGCGTCCTACGAGCAGTACTTC
d_call: TRBD2
clone_size: .
v_call: TRBV4-1
j_call: TRBJ2-7

cdr3_aa: CATSYGRAPDTQYF
cdr3_nt: TGTGCCACCAGCTACGGGAGGGCCCCAGATACGCAGTATTTT
d_call: TRBD2
clone_size: .
v_call: TRBV15
j_call: TRBJ2-3

cdr3_aa: CASSSIGGSNEQFF
cdr3_nt: TGTGCCAGCAGTTCGATAGGGGGGAGCAATGAGCAGTTCTTC
d_call: .
clone_size: .
v_call: TRBV7-2
j_call: TRBJ2-1

cdr3_aa: CASSDLGRSTSGNTIYF
cdr3_nt: TGTGCCAGCAGTGACCTGGGGAGGTCAACCTCTGGAAACACCATATATTTT
d_call: .
clone_size: .
v_call: TRBV6-1
j_call: TRBJ1-3

cdr3_aa: CASSQRGDNEQFF
cdr3_nt: TGTGCCAGCAGTCAGCGGGGGGACAATGAGCAGTTCTTC
d_call: TRBD2
clone_size: .
v_call: TRBV6-6
j_call: TRBJ2-1

cdr3_aa: CASSFRRRLAGDPGGEQYF
cdr3_nt: TGTGCCAGCAGCTTCCGACGCCGACTAGCGGGAGACCCCGGCGGAGAGCAGTACTTC
d_call: TRBD2
clone_size: .
v_call: TRBV13
j_call: TRBJ2-7

cdr3_aa: CASSNTGYPLEQYF
cdr3_nt: TGTGCCAGCAGTAATACAGGGTATCCACTCGAGCAGTACTTC
d_call: .
clone_size: .
v_call: TRBV2
j_call: TRBJ2-7

cdr3_aa: CASSAADTQYF
cdr3_nt: TGTGCCAGCAGTGCGGCAGATACGCAGTATTTT
d_call: .
clone_size: .
v_call: TRBV25-1
j_call: TRBJ2-3

cdr3_aa: CASSPRTGNTEAFF
cdr3_nt: TGTGCCAGCAGTCCGCGGACAGGGAACACTGAAGCTTTCTTT
d_call: TRBD1
clone_size: .
v_call: TRBV6-5
j_call: TRBJ1-1

cdr3_aa: CASSSARVAGTYEQYF
cdr3_nt: TGTGCCAGCAGCTCCGCCAGGGTAGCGGGAACCTACGAGCAGTACTTC
d_call: TRBD2
clone_size: .
v_call: TRBV7-8
j_call: TRBJ2-7

cdr3_aa: CAWSVRQNEKLFF
cdr3_nt: TGTGCCTGGAGTGTCCGCCAGAATGAAAAACTGTTTTTT
d_call: .
clone_size: .
v_call: TRBV30
j_call: TRBJ1-4

cdr3_aa: CASSEGGQGTGELFF
cdr3_nt: TGTGCCAGCAGTGAAGGGGGACAGGGGACCGGGGAGCTGTTTTTT
d_call: TRBD1
clone_size: .
v_call: TRBV6-1
j_call: TRBJ2-2

cdr3_aa: CASSFFLRTAQETQYF
cdr3_nt: TGTGCCAGCAGTTTTTTTCTTCGGACAGCCCAAGAGACCCAGTACTTC
d_call: .
clone_size: .
v_call: TRBV28
j_call: TRBJ2-5